These T cell receptor beta chains were read from a single sample in a study of vaccination and CD4 T cells after COVID-19. TCRdb processed the PCR reads anew with MiXCR; each CDR3 protein has one entry. Among some 11,000 distinct CDR3 sequences, more than 35% were seen once, and the ten largest hold about 22%. The antigens these receptors bind are not known. The sample consisted of cultured CD4+ T cells from blood. Receptors were obtained from a human donor with COVID-19. CDR3s include the opening cysteine and the closing phenylalanine or tryptophan. The D gene is left open where the match is weak. Clone size is shown for a subset of rows, as once, few, many or a class of expanded clone.

clone size: -
J gene: TRBJ2-1
D gene: -
V gene: TRBV6-5
CDR3 DNA: TGTGCCAGCAGTTACCTGGGCTCCTACAATGAGCAGTTCTTC
CDR3 protein: CASSYLGSYNEQFF

clone size: few
J gene: TRBJ2-3
D gene: TRBD1
V gene: TRBV6-1
CDR3 DNA: TGTGCCAGCAGTCAAAGGACAGGGGGCGCAGATACGCAGTATTTT
CDR3 protein: CASSQRTGGADTQYF

clone size: -
J gene: TRBJ2-7
D gene: -
V gene: TRBV4-2
CDR3 DNA: TGTGCCAGCAGCCAAGAGGCCAGGGAGAACTCCTACGAGCAGTACTTC
CDR3 protein: CASSQEARENSYEQYF

clone size: -
J gene: TRBJ2-2
D gene: -
V gene: TRBV10-2
CDR3 DNA: TGCGCCAGCAGTGAACATATTAACACCGGGGAGCTGTTTTTT
CDR3 protein: CASSEHINTGELFF

clone size: few
J gene: TRBJ1-5
D gene: TRBD1
V gene: TRBV19
CDR3 DNA: TGTGCCAGTAGTGGGACAGGGGGGAATCAGCCCCAGCATTTT
CDR3 protein: CASSGTGGNQPQHF

clone size: few
J gene: TRBJ2-5
D gene: TRBD1
V gene: TRBV5-4
CDR3 DNA: TGTGCCAGCAGCCCCCCGGGACAGAGAAACCAAGAGACCCAGTACTTC
CDR3 protein: CASSPPGQRNQETQYF

clone size: -
J gene: TRBJ1-2
D gene: -
V gene: TRBV2
CDR3 DNA: TGTGCCAGCAGTGAGGACCCCAGGGCCCTGGTTGGCTACACCTTC
CDR3 protein: CASSEDPRALVGYTF

clone size: -
J gene: TRBJ1-4
D gene: TRBD1
V gene: TRBV25-1
CDR3 DNA: TGTGCCAGTAATCCGGGACAGGGGCGTGAAAAACTGTTTTTT
CDR3 protein: CASNPGQGREKLFF

clone size: few
J gene: TRBJ2-3
D gene: TRBD2
V gene: TRBV25-1
CDR3 DNA: TGTGCCAGCAGTGGCCTAGCGGGGGGGGGAGATACGCAGTATTTT
CDR3 protein: CASSGLAGGGDTQYF

clone size: -
J gene: TRBJ2-7
D gene: TRBD2
V gene: TRBV29-1
CDR3 DNA: TGCAGCGTTAGACTAGCGGGGGTCAAGGAGTCCTACGAGCAGTACTTC
CDR3 protein: CSVRLAGVKESYEQYF

clone size: -
J gene: TRBJ1-2
D gene: TRBD1
V gene: TRBV6-5
CDR3 DNA: TGTGCCAGCAGTTATTATCGCGGACAGGGCTATGGCTACACCTTC
CDR3 protein: CASSYYRGQGYGYTF

clone size: few
J gene: TRBJ1-1
D gene: TRBD1
V gene: TRBV19
CDR3 DNA: TGTGCCAGCAGCCATGGGACAGGGAGGGGGGTGACTGAAGCTTTCTTT
CDR3 protein: CASSHGTGRGVTEAFF

clone size: -
J gene: TRBJ1-5
D gene: TRBD1
V gene: TRBV6-1
CDR3 DNA: TGTGCCGGTGGGGCCACACGGACAGGTGGGGGCAATCAGCCCCAGCATTTT
CDR3 protein: CAGGATRTGGGNQPQHF

clone size: -
J gene: TRBJ2-5
D gene: -
V gene: TRBV19
CDR3 DNA: TGTGCCAGTAGTTGGCCAGGGAGGTGGGAGACCCAGTACTTC
CDR3 protein: CASSWPGRWETQYF

clone size: -
J gene: TRBJ1-6
D gene: -
V gene: TRBV2
CDR3 DNA: TGTGCCAGCAGTGCAGGGGAATCACCCCTCCACTTT
CDR3 protein: CASSAGESPLHF

clone size: -
J gene: TRBJ1-1
D gene: TRBD1
V gene: TRBV20-1
CDR3 DNA: TGCAGTGCTCAACTAATTAAGGACAGGCAAGATGAAGCTTTCTTT
CDR3 protein: CSAQLIKDRQDEAFF

clone size: -
J gene: TRBJ1-2
D gene: -
V gene: TRBV7-2
CDR3 DNA: TGTGCCAGCAACCCAGAACCGGTGGTTAACTATGGCTACACCTTC
CDR3 protein: CASNPEPVVNYGYTF

clone size: few
J gene: TRBJ2-1
D gene: -
V gene: TRBV5-3
CDR3 DNA: TGTGCCAGCAGCTTCGTGGGGCCTGCTGAGCAGTTCTTC
CDR3 protein: CASSFVGPAEQFF

clone size: -
J gene: TRBJ2-3
D gene: TRBD2
V gene: TRBV25-1
CDR3 DNA: TGTGCCAGCAGTGATCCAAGGCTAGCGGGGGGGCTTGGCACAGATACGCAGTATTTT
CDR3 protein: CASSDPRLAGGLGTDTQYF

clone size: -
J gene: TRBJ1-2
D gene: -
V gene: TRBV11-3
CDR3 DNA: TGTGCCAGCAACCATGGGGGAGGCTATGGCTACACCTTC
CDR3 protein: CASNHGGGYGYTF

clone size: few
J gene: TRBJ1-2
D gene: -
V gene: TRBV24-1
CDR3 DNA: TGTGCCACCAGCGGTGAGGGAGCTAACTGCGGCTACACCTTC
CDR3 protein: CATSGEGANCGYTF

clone size: -
J gene: TRBJ2-2
D gene: -
V gene: TRBV2
CDR3 DNA: TGTGCCAGCAGTGAACAGGGGTACACCGGGGAGCTGTTTTTT
CDR3 protein: CASSEQGYTGELFF

clone size: -
J gene: TRBJ2-4
D gene: TRBD2
V gene: TRBV9
CDR3 DNA: TGTGCCAGCAGCGCCTCGCGGGGGGACATTCAGTACTTC
CDR3 protein: CASSASRGDIQYF

clone size: few
J gene: TRBJ1-2
D gene: -
V gene: TRBV6-1
CDR3 DNA: TGTGCCAGCAGCGACTCCAGGGGAGGCAACTATGGCTACACCTTC
CDR3 protein: CASSDSRGGNYGYTF

clone size: -
J gene: TRBJ1-1
D gene: TRBD1
V gene: TRBV10-3
CDR3 DNA: TGTGCCTCCCACGAGGGGGCACGGAACACTGAAGCTTTCTTT
CDR3 protein: CASHEGARNTEAFF

clone size: few
J gene: TRBJ1-2
D gene: TRBD1
V gene: TRBV19
CDR3 DNA: TGTGCCAGTAGTATGGGTCCCGACAGGGCCTATGGCTACACCTTC
CDR3 protein: CASSMGPDRAYGYTF

clone size: few
J gene: TRBJ2-2
D gene: -
V gene: TRBV6-1
CDR3 DNA: TGTGCCAGCAGTCATAGGGTACTTTCCGGCGCCGGGGAGCTGTTTTTT
CDR3 protein: CASSHRVLSGAGELFF

clone size: few
J gene: TRBJ1-5
D gene: -
V gene: TRBV19
CDR3 DNA: TGTGCCAGTACCCTAAGGGGCCAGCAAAATCAGCCCCAGCATTTT
CDR3 protein: CASTLRGQQNQPQHF

clone size: -
J gene: TRBJ2-7
D gene: TRBD2
V gene: TRBV18
CDR3 DNA: TGTGCCAGCGCCAGAGGTGATAGCGGGAACCCTCAGTACTTC
CDR3 protein: CASARGDSGNPQYF

clone size: -
J gene: TRBJ2-5
D gene: -
V gene: TRBV7-5
CDR3 DNA: -
CDR3 protein: CISVPEAPPGLAGLQETQYF

clone size: -
J gene: TRBJ2-3
D gene: TRBD2
V gene: TRBV20-1
CDR3 DNA: TGCAGTGCTAGAGATAGCGAGCGGGGGGGCATAGATACGCAGTATTTT
CDR3 protein: CSARDSERGGIDTQYF

clone size: -
J gene: TRBJ2-7
D gene: -
V gene: TRBV2
CDR3 DNA: TGTGCCAGCAGTGAAGCGGGCTACGAGCAGTACTTC
CDR3 protein: CASSEAGYEQYF

clone size: few
J gene: TRBJ1-5
D gene: -
V gene: TRBV25-1
CDR3 DNA: TGTGCCAGCAGTCTGCCGGGGGCCAATCAGCCCCAGCATTTT
CDR3 protein: CASSLPGANQPQHF

clone size: -
J gene: TRBJ1-1
D gene: -
V gene: TRBV11-1
CDR3 DNA: TGTGCCAGCAGGAAGGGTATGAACACTGAAGCTTTCTTT
CDR3 protein: CASRKGMNTEAFF

clone size: -
J gene: TRBJ1-1
D gene: -
V gene: TRBV20-1
CDR3 DNA: TGCAGTGCCAGCCGGACGGACACTGAAGCTTTCTTT
CDR3 protein: CSASRTDTEAFF